What follows are 13 T cell receptor delta chains derived from one specimen sequenced in a study of gammadelta T cells in human blood. TCRdb re-called the RT-PCR reads via CATT. The sample comprises over 600 delta-chain clones, roughly 15% of which are singletons, and 22% rests with the top ten. The material sequenced was non-Vgamma9Vdelta2 gamma-delta T cells from adult blood. These receptors were taken from a human donor.

This clone qualifies as medium-sized. The chain recombines TRDV1 with TRDJ1; D not resolved. V lost 0 bases and J 8 bases, leaving 34 bases between the germline ends. This CDR3 has 21 amino acids. Germline-derived CDR1 and CDR2 are TSWWSYY and QGS. The chain's CDR3 is CALGELRPEFPLVFRPWKLIF. The CDR3 DNA follows: TGTGCTCTTGGGGAACTAAGGCCGGAATTCCCCCTGGTCTTTCGCCCCTGGAAACTCATCTTT.

With regard to this clone: A single base is all that separates this from a far larger clone, so a read error is likely. The V and J genes are TRDV1 and TRDJ1, with D tentatively TRDD3 (6 bases). The germline V gene encodes CDR1 TSWWSYY and CDR2 QGS. The length of the CDR3 is 26 residues. Trimming pared 1 base from V and 3 bases from J, leaving 45 bases between. The CDR3 nucleotides read TGTGCTCTTGGGGAACATCTGAACTTCCGCTCCTCGGTGGGGATTTTGAATTTTGTGTACGCCGATAAACTCATCTTT. Translation: CALGEHLNFRSSVGILNFVYADKLIF.

With respect to this clone: Since a far larger clone is one base different, this is likely a read error. This same CDR3 is encoded by further DNA sequences in the sample. The chain links TRDV1 to TRDJ1; TRDD3 aligns across 12 bases. This CDR3 is 26 amino acids long. The germline CDR1 and CDR2 sequences are TSWWSYY and QGS. The DNA of the CDR3 is TGTGCTCTTGGGGAACTTCAGCGGCCCCGGGTTTGGACTACCGACTGGGGGATACCCTACACCGATAAACTCATTTTT. Translation: CALGELQRPRVWTTDWGIPYTDKLIF.

With regard to this clone: A much larger clone differs by one base, so this may be a read error. This specimen includes other DNA sequences encoding the same CDR3. The chain carries TRDV1 and TRDJ1; D is possibly TRDD3 (6 bases). Germline CDR1 and CDR2: TSWWSYY and QGS. The CDR3 spans 19 residues. Trimming removed 0 bases at V and 7 bases at J, with 27 bases between. CDR3 sequence (DNA): TGTGCTCTTGGGGAACTCATCCCCCCTTTGGCTGGGGTGTCCGCTAAACTCATCTTT. Protein: CALGELIPPLAGVSAKLIF.

Points on this clone: A far larger clone is off by one base, so a read error is likely. The V gene is TRDV1, the J gene TRDJ1; D is possibly TRDD3 (10 bases). The CDR3 covers 26 residues. The germline gives CDR1 TSWWSYY, CDR2 QGS. The V end lost 1 base, the J end lost 3 bases, and 45 bases lay between the germline ends. The CDR3 DNA sequence: TGTGCTCTTGGGGAACCAGAGGCCTTCCTACGGGGGATACGAGATTTTGCGTACGATTTATCCGATAAACTCATCTTT. Residues: CALGEPEAFLRGIRDFAYDLSDKLIF.

Within the sample, this clone is medium-sized. The rearrangement uses TRDV1 and TRDJ1; 10 bases match TRDD3. Looked up from germline, CDR1 is TSWWSYY and CDR2 is QGS. This CDR3 is 21 amino acids long. With V trimmed by 2 bases and J by 0 bases, 18 bases remained unmatched. The CDR3 coding sequence is TGTGCTCTTGGGGAAAGGGCGGGGGATACGCCGAGTAACTATTACACCGATAAACTCATCTTT. It codes for CALGERAGDTPSNYYTDKLIF.

This sequence joins TRDV1 and TRDJ2; D is perhaps TRDD2 (5 bases). The V gene's germline CDR1 is TSWWSYY and CDR2 QGS. Trimming took off 4 bases at V and 1 base at J, with 22 bases between the two ends. This CDR3 spans 19 amino acids. The CDR3 protein is CALGGAMLYPFLLTAQLFF. The CDR3 nucleotides read TGTGCTCTTGGGGGCGCTATGTTATACCCGTTCCTTTTGACAGCACAACTCTTCTTT.

This clone was found a few times. Only one base separates this from a far larger clonotype, so it likely reflects a read error. Other DNA sequences in the sample encode the same CDR3. The gene calls are TRDV1 and TRDJ1; D tentatively reads TRDD2 or TRDD3 (7 bases each). The CDR3 sequence is 25 residues long. V dropped 0 bases and J dropped 0 bases, with 38 bases sitting between them. CDR1 TSWWSYY and CDR2 QGS come from the germline V gene. CDR3 region: CALGELESQSFLGWGYALYTDKLIF. Written as DNA, the CDR3 is TGTGCTCTTGGGGAACTAGAAAGTCAATCCTTCCTTGGGTGGGGATATGCGCTTTACACCGATAAACTCATCTTT.

Notes on this clone: A far larger clone is one base from this, pointing to a likely read error. The same CDR3 arises from other DNA sequences in this sample as well. The chain joins TRDV1 to TRDJ1; 12 positions match TRDD3. J gave up 0 bases and V 3 bases, and 32 bases lay outside the gene matches. Germline-derived CDR1 and CDR2 are TSWWSYY and QGS. The CDR3 covers 26 residues. In DNA, the CDR3 is TGTGCTCTTGGGGAGCTTCAGCGGCCCCGGGTTTGGACTACCGACTGGGGGATACCCTACACCGATAAACTCATCTTT. Amino acid sequence: CALGELQRPRVWTTDWGIPYTDKLIF.

By proportion, this clone is large. The chain is built from TRDV1 and TRDJ1; 13 bases align to TRDD3. Germline CDR1 reads TSWWSYY; CDR2 reads QGS. The CDR3 loop spans 22 amino acids. V trimming: 6 bases; J trimming: 2 bases; junction bases outside the gene matches: 24. In nucleotides, the CDR3 is TGTGCTCTTGGTTTTTCCCGCCGTCGTCCCCTTACTGGGGGATACGGGACCGATAAACTCATCTTT. Translation: CALGFSRRRPLTGGYGTDKLIF.

Relative to its sample, this clone is large. The genes are TRDV3 and TRDJ1; TRDD3 aligns across 8 bases. Germline CDR1 is TVYSNPD and CDR2 is GDNSRS (reference sequence). The CDR3 totals 19 residues. J lost 0 bases, V lost 2 bases, and 20 bases had no gene match. The CDR3 bases are TGTGCCTTTTCCCCCCCCCCAATCTTACTGGGGGTTTACACCGATAAACTCATCTTT. Translation: CAFSPPPILLGVYTDKLIF. Drawing the rest from reference TRDV3 and TRDJ1, the complete variable domain is CDKVTQSSPDQTVASGSEVVLLCTYDTVYSNPDLFWYRIRPDYSFQFVFYGDNSRSEGADFTQGRFSVKHILTQKAFHLVISPVRTEDSATYYCAFSPPPILLGVYTDKLIFGKGTRVTVEP.

This clone was found a few times. This DNA's translation and the protein TCRdb lists, from a much larger clone, do not match at residue 5, likely due to a read error; the protein shown is translated from the DNA. The rearrangement links TRDV1 to TRDJ2, with TRDD3 identical over 9 bases. The trim removed 5 bases at V and 0 bases at J, leaving 22 bases unmatched. This CDR3 has 22 amino acids. From germline, CDR1 is TSWWSYY and CDR2 QGS. The DNA for the CDR3 is TGTGCTCTTGGGACCACAACGGGGGATACACCTCTTAGATTATCTTTGACAGCACAACTCTTCTTT. It encodes CALGTTTGDTPLRLSLTAQLFF.

By share, this clone ranks as large. This chain joins TRDV1 and TRDJ1, with a possible D match to TRDD2 (6 bases). Trimming stripped 0 bases from V and 10 bases from J, with 30 bases between. CDR3 size: 19 residues. Germline-derived CDR1 and CDR2 are TSWWSYY and QGS. The DNA for the CDR3 is TGTGCTCTTGGGGAACTGACCCCCCAGGCCTTCCAGGGGAGGGTAGGACTCATCTTT. Translated: CALGELTPQAFQGRVGLIF.